This TCR beta chain was recovered during a study of T-cell memory formation after mild COVID-19. Regarding the study as a whole: Clones shrinking from day 15 to 85 showed even CD4/CD8 mixes; later expanders tilted CD4+. Prior to infection, memory already included some responding clones, suggesting cross-reactive memory joined. Researchers report contracting CD4+ clones mostly in CM and EM, with CD8+ clones in EMRA. Nothing confirmed that second-wave clones peaking on day 37 were specific for SARS-CoV-2.

TCRdb passed the 5' RACE reads through MiXCR, listing each CDR3 protein once. The sample has roughly 200,000 distinct CDR3 sequences, 20% to 25% seen once. The table lists this clonotype with many counts. As yet, its antigen is unknown. The V gene end was trimmed by 11 bases and the J gene end by 4 bases; junction bases not matched to a gene: 11. This CDR3 contains 14 residues. CDR1 is SEHNR and CDR2 is FQNEAQ in the germline V gene (reference sequence). The clonotype originates from an adult woman who had mild COVID-19 (a few samples of this study predate the infection). Cell type and time point are not known. Sequenced material: PBMCs or a T cell subset sorted from them (not recorded which). The gene calls are TRBV7-9 and TRBJ2-3; the match to TRBD2 covers 8 bases. The CDR3, as DNA: TGTGCCTCCGCGTCAGCGGGGGCCGCAGATACGCAGTATTTT. Translating gives CASASAGAADTQYF.